This entry lists 27 T cell receptor beta chains sequenced from one sample in a study of cytomegalovirus exposure and HLA in healthy donors. The protocol was immunoSEQ multiplex PCR, while the TCRdb copy is restricted to in-frame clones and leaves out a portion. The sample carries about 160,000 clones, approximately 86% recorded once. The sequenced material came from PBMCs. The source is a woman younger than 35 in good health and CMV-seronegative.

The CDR3 spells CASSGTGGHQPQHF. For the CDR3, the DNA is TGTGCCAGTAGCGGGACAGGGGGTCATCAGCCCCAGCATTTT. This chain joins TRBV19 and TRBJ1-5; 11 nucleotides align to TRBD1. V was clipped by 6 bases and J by 5 bases; unmatched bases: 3. The V gene's germline CDR1 is LNHDA and CDR2 SQIVND (reference sequence). The CDR3 is 14 residues long.

This clone occurred a few times. The chain has TRBV4-2 and TRBJ1-2; D possibly corresponds to TRBD1 (5 bases). The CDR3 has 16 amino acids. Germline V lookup: CDR1 LGHNA, CDR2 YNFKEQ. V gave up 0 bases and J gave up 0 bases, with 11 bases separating them. The DNA of the CDR3 is TGTGCCAGCAGCCAAGATGGGGAACAGGCTAACTATGGCTACACCTTC. It codes for CASSQDGEQANYGYTF.

The genes are TRBV7-9 and TRBJ2-7, with 7 bases identical to TRBD1. J lost 2 bases, V lost 1 base, and 5 bases had no gene match. CDR1 is SEHNR, CDR2 FQNEAQ, per germline (reference sequence). The CDR3 covers 15 residues. In nucleotides, the CDR3 is TGTGCCAGCAGCTTAGACGAGGACAGGACCTACGAGCAGTACTTC. Encoded protein: CASSLDEDRTYEQYF.

V and J are TRBV7-6 and TRBJ1-4, with D possibly being TRBD1 (6 bases). CDR3 length: 16 amino acids. The V gene lost 5 bases and the J gene lost 7 bases, with 20 bases spanning the gap. Germline V gene lookup returns CDR1 SGHVS and CDR2 FNYEAQ. CDR3 sequence: CASSKHLTRGIEKLFF. CDR3 sequence (DNA): TGTGCCAGCAGCAAACACCTGACCAGGGGAATTGAAAAACTGTTTTTT.

V is TRBV2 and J is TRBJ1-6; the D gene is possibly TRBD1 (6 bases). Germline CDR1 and CDR2: SNHLY and FYNNEI. The CDR3 consists of 17 residues. Trimming took 8 bases from V and 0 from J, leaving 17 bases between them. This chain's CDR3 is CASRPMGARSYNSPLHF. Here the CDR3 DNA reads TGTGCCAGCCGGCCCATGGGGGCTCGCTCCTATAATTCACCCCTCCACTTT.

This clone has only one observation. V usage is TRBV5-1 and J usage is TRBJ2-1; 12 nucleotides line up with TRBD1. Germline V gene lookup returns CDR1 SGHRS and CDR2 YFSETQ. Germline trimming cut 0 bases from V and 8 bases from J; bases unmatched to any gene: 3. The CDR3 runs to 15 residues. DNA for the CDR3: TGCGCCAGCAGCTTGGGTGGGACAGGGGGCGATGAGCAGTTCTTC. Its translation: CASSLGGTGGDEQFF.

The V gene is TRBV10-3, the J gene TRBJ1-4; 10 nucleotides line up with TRBD1. The CDR3 has 17 amino acids. With 3 bases clipped from V and 0 bases from J, the junction kept 4 bases outside the gene matches. CDR1 and CDR2 (germline): ENHRY, SYGVKD. The CDR3 spells CAISESTGGSTNEKLFF. The CDR3 DNA sequence: TGTGCCATCAGTGAATCGACAGGGGGCTCAACTAATGAAAAACTGTTTTTT.

This clone was seen just once. The CDR3 loop reads CASSFIRDYEQYF. The CDR3 DNA follows: TGTGCCAGCAGCTTTATCCGAGACTACGAGCAGTACTTC. V and J are TRBV7-9 and TRBJ2-7; D not certain. The CDR3 is made up of 13 amino acids. Germline lookup yields CDR1 SEHNR and CDR2 FQNEAQ (reference sequence). V lost 3 bases to trimming and J lost 3 bases, with 9 bases between them. Variable domain in full (rest from reference TRBV7-9 and TRBJ2-7): DTGVSQNPRHKITKRGQNVTFRCDPISEHNRLYWYRQTLGQGPEFLTYFQNEAQLEKSRLLSDRFSAERPKGSFSTLEIQRTEQGDSAMYLCASSFIRDYEQYFGPGTRLTVT.

The chain uses TRBV5-4 and TRBJ2-7; 8 bases are shared with TRBD1. The CDR3 spans 16 residues. Germline V gene data show CDR1 as SGHNT and CDR2 as YYREEE (reference sequence). After removal of 3 bases from V and 0 bases from J, the junction contained 8 bases not matched to a gene. The CDR3 nucleotides read TGTGCCAGCAGCTCCAGGCAGGGGGCGTTCTCCTACGAGCAGTACTTC. It is translated as CASSSRQGAFSYEQYF.

This clone has a single count. The chain joins TRBV7-8 to TRBJ2-4; 7 bases are a match to TRBD1. V lost 5 bases, J lost 9 bases, and 13 bases stayed unmatched. Germline V lookup: CDR1 SGHVS, CDR2 FQNEAQ. The CDR3 contains 15 residues. CDR3 DNA: TGTGCCAGCAGCACAGACGGACAGGCGATTAGCATTCAGTACTTC. Protein product: CASSTDGQAISIQYF.

J is TRBJ1-2 and V is TRBV27; TRBD1 matches 10 bases. The V gene's germline CDR1 is MNHEY and CDR2 SMNVEV (reference sequence). Trimming took 2 bases from V and 5 from J; bases not matched to a gene: 5. The CDR3 is made up of 15 amino acids. As DNA, the CDR3 is TGTGCCAGCAGTTTACGTGGGACAGGGGCTTATGGCTACACCTTC. It is translated as CASSLRGTGAYGYTF.

CDR3 DNA: TGTGCCAGCAGTGAAGGGGCCAGGAACACTGAAGCTTTCTTT. This gives the protein CASSEGARNTEAFF. The chain links TRBV27 to TRBJ1-1, with TRBD1 as a possible D gene (5 bases). The CDR3 is 14 residues long. Germline assignment: CDR1 MNHEY and CDR2 SMNVEV (reference sequence). V lost 5 bases, J lost 1 base, and 11 bases lay in between.

This chain connects TRBV10-3 to TRBJ1-1; D unresolved. The germline V and J ends were trimmed by 0 bases and 1 base, with 9 bases remaining between them. CDR3 length equals 15 residues. In germline, CDR1 is ENHRY, CDR2 SYGVKD. The CDR3 coding sequence is TGTGCCATCAGTGAGTCGGGAGGACGGAACACTGAAGCTTTCTTT. Its protein is CAISESGGRNTEAFF.

The chain employs TRBV19 and TRBJ2-5; 8 nucleotides match TRBD2. From germline, CDR1 is LNHDA and CDR2 SQIVND (reference sequence). V lost 5 bases to trimming and J lost 5 bases; unmatched junction nucleotides: 10. This CDR3 is 15 amino acids long. The CDR3 region is CASSSTSGSSETQYF. The CDR3 coding sequence is TGTGCCAGTAGTTCCACTAGCGGTTCCTCGGAGACCCAGTACTTC.

This chain connects TRBV6-5 to TRBJ2-6, with D hard to call. This CDR3 has 14 residues. Germline values: CDR1 MNHEY, CDR2 SVGAGI. The V end was cut by 5 bases, the J end by 0 bases, with 5 bases between. The CDR3 protein is CASSPRSGANVLTF. Here the CDR3 DNA reads TGTGCCAGCAGTCCGCGCTCTGGGGCCAACGTCCTGACTTTC.

The chain uses TRBV19 and TRBJ2-2; TRBD2 aligns across 13 bases. Trimming removed 3 bases from V and 2 bases from J; junction bases left unmatched: 6. CDR1 is LNHDA and CDR2 is SQIVND in the germline V gene (reference sequence). The CDR3 spans 18 residues. CDR3 protein: CASSIPGLAGINTGELFF. In DNA, the CDR3 is TGTGCCAGTAGTATCCCGGGACTAGCGGGAATAAACACCGGGGAGCTGTTTTTT.

V is TRBV21-1 and J is TRBJ2-2; the D call TRBD2 from the table was never checked on the DNA. TRBV21-1 is a recognized pseudogene. CDR3 length: 16 amino acids. CDR3 bases: TGTGCCAGCAGCAAAGGGACTAGCGGAGATACCGGGGAGCTGTTTTTT. Translated, it gives CASSKGTSGDTGELFF.

The CDR3 here is CASRAGGGDTEAFF. The CDR3 DNA reads as TGTGCCAGCAGGGCAGGGGGCGGGGACACTGAAGCTTTCTTT. The rearrangement joins TRBV9 to TRBJ1-1; 8 nucleotides match TRBD1. Per the germline V gene, CDR1 is SGDLS and CDR2 is YYNGEE. V dropped 5 bases and J dropped 3; count of bases not matched to a gene: 6. This CDR3 region has 14 residues.

This sequence joins TRBV7-9 and TRBJ1-3; no clear D gene. The CDR3 consists of 15 residues. Germline CDR1 is SEHNR and CDR2 is FQNEAQ (reference sequence). V dropped 2 bases and J dropped 7 bases, with 15 bases sitting between them. In DNA, the CDR3 is TGTGCCAGCAGCTTATTAGGAGGATATCTTAACACCATATATTTT. Encoded protein: CASSLLGGYLNTIYF.

This chain connects TRBV7-9 to TRBJ1-1; TRBD1 matches 7 bases. J gave up 1 base and V 3 bases, and 2 bases lay outside the gene matches. Germline lookup yields CDR1 SEHNR and CDR2 FQNEAQ (reference sequence). The CDR3 is 14 amino acids. CDR3: CASSFTGANTEAFF. The CDR3 DNA follows: TGTGCCAGCAGCTTCACAGGGGCGAACACTGAAGCTTTCTTT.

This clone was counted a single time. The chain uses TRBV7-9 and TRBJ1-4; 7 bases map to TRBD1. The germline V gene encodes CDR1 SEHNR and CDR2 FQNEAQ (reference sequence). V shed 7 bases and J 6 bases; nucleotides not matched to a gene: 14. The CDR3 spans 16 residues. The chain's CDR3 is CASTIEPSGQDEKLFF. CDR3 bases: TGTGCCAGCACCATCGAACCCTCTGGACAGGATGAAAAACTGTTTTTT.

The chain recombines TRBV5-1 with TRBJ2-7, with a possible D match to TRBD2 (5 bases). This CDR3 has 13 amino acids. Trimming pared 1 base from V and 7 bases from J, leaving 12 bases between. The germline V gene has CDR1 SGHRS and CDR2 YFSETQ. CDR3 DNA: TGCGCCAGCAGCTTGAATCGAGCGGATGAGCAGTACTTC. It translates to CASSLNRADEQYF.

V is TRBV2 and J is TRBJ1-1, with D possibly TRBD1 on 6 matching bases. V lost 3 bases to trimming and J lost 4 bases, with 15 bases between them. The CDR3 extends over 15 amino acids. Germline CDR1 is SNHLY and CDR2 is FYNNEI. CDR3 sequence (DNA): TGTGCCAGCAGTGATCCCCGCGGACAGCGCACTGAAGCTTTCTTT. This codes for CASSDPRGQRTEAFF.

V usage is TRBV29-1 and J usage is TRBJ1-3, with D perhaps TRBD1 (5 bases). The CDR3 contains 13 residues. Trimming left V 7 bases short and J 1 base short, with 11 bases between. CDR1 SQVTM and CDR2 ANQGSEA come from the germline V gene. In nucleotides, the CDR3 is TGCAGCGCCTACAGGCTTTCTGGAAACACCATATATTTT. Its protein is CSAYRLSGNTIYF. The full variable domain, with the rest looked up from reference TRBV29-1 and TRBJ1-3, is SAVISQKPSRDICQRGTSLTIQCQVDSQVTMMFWYRQQPGQSLTLIATANQGSEATYESGFVIDKFPISRPNLTFSTLTVSNMSPEDSSIYLCSAYRLSGNTIYFGEGSWLTVV.

This clone was seen only once. The chain joins TRBV2 to TRBJ2-2, with unresolved D. V was trimmed by 2 bases and J by 7 bases, leaving 11 bases between them. CDR1 and CDR2 from the germline V gene are SNHLY and FYNNEI. The CDR3 is 14 residues long. In nucleotides, the CDR3 is TGTGCCAGCAGTGAAACCCCGCGAGTCGGGGAGCTGTTTTTT. This sequence encodes CASSETPRVGELFF.

The J gene is TRBJ2-7, the V gene TRBV4-1; 10 nucleotides match TRBD1. CDR1 is MGHRA and CDR2 is YSYEKL in the germline V gene. This CDR3 spans 16 amino acids. After removal of 4 bases from V and 2 bases from J, the junction contained 8 bases not matched to a gene. CDR3 residues: CASSLETGTGAYEQYF. The CDR3 region has the DNA TGCGCCAGCAGCCTAGAAACCGGGACAGGGGCCTACGAGCAGTACTTC.

The chain carries TRBV9 and TRBJ1-3; D unresolved. Germline CDR1 and CDR2: SGDLS and YYNGEE. V dropped 3 bases and J dropped 3 bases, with 13 bases sitting between them. The CDR3 runs 15 residues. The CDR3 DNA reads as TGTGCCAGCAGCGATGTCCCCTCTCGTGGAAACACCATATATTTT. This translates into CASSDVPSRGNTIYF.